The source of this T cell receptor (beta chain) is a study of shared clonotypes between healthy human individuals. Nashville, Tennessee was home to all donors, who were Caucasian adults. This CDR3 has 14 residues. Deletions cut 4 bases from V and 8 bases from J, with 16 bases between. Germline V CDR1 and CDR2: SGHRS, YFSETQ. Assay: immunoSEQ multiplex PCR; the TCRdb copy retains only in-frame clones and omits some. Counted here are around 1.5 million clones, under 99% occurring once; the ten biggest clones make up 0.4% to 0.45%. Specimen: naive CD4+ T cells sorted from blood. This sample's subset: CD45RA+ positively selected. This chain connects TRBV5-1 to TRBJ2-1; possible D gene TRBD1, 6 bases. The clonotype was recovered from a man between 25 and 39 years old in good health. The CDR3 bases are TGCGCCAGCAGCGGACATACAGGGTTCGATGAGCAGTTCTTC. Its translation is CASSGHTGFDEQFF.